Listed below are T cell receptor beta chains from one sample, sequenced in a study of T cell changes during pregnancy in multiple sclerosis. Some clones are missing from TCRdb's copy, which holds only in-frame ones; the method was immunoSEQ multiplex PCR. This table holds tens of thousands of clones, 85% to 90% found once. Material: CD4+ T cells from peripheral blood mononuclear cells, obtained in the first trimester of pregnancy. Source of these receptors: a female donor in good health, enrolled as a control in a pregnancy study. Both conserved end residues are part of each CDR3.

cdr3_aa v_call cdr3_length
CASSSTGSYNEQFF TRBV6-5 14
CASTPNSNQPQHF TRBV28 13
CASSPGDEQFF TRBV2 11
CSFTPGTGFNEQYF TRBV29-1 14
CAWTFGGGAYEQYF TRBV30 14
CATSKRFSGANVLTF TRBV15 15
CASSQARSEKLFF TRBV4-2 13
CASSATRDYSTDTQYF TRBV21-1 16
CASSEAVGGQETQYF TRBV6-1 15
CASKGTSGVQETQYF TRBV2 15
CASSSVRGAGGPDTQYF TRBV27 17
CASSSESGRYTGELFF TRBV21-1 16
CASSDSSNTEAFF TRBV6-5 13
CASSLFSQNTEAFF TRBV11-2 14
CASSTLAGYNEQFF TRBV19 14
CASSATGRGGSYNSPLHF TRBV7-2 18
CASSFGTSGFTDTQYF TRBV11-3 16
CASSLSSGSDEQFF TRBV11-2 14
CSAAPRNEQFF TRBV20-1 11
CASSPRSQGAEAFF TRBV19 14
CASGQGAGGYTF TRBV6-1 12
CSVTQGARNQPQHF TRBV29-1 14
CASSGGTGGNEKLFF TRBV6-1 15